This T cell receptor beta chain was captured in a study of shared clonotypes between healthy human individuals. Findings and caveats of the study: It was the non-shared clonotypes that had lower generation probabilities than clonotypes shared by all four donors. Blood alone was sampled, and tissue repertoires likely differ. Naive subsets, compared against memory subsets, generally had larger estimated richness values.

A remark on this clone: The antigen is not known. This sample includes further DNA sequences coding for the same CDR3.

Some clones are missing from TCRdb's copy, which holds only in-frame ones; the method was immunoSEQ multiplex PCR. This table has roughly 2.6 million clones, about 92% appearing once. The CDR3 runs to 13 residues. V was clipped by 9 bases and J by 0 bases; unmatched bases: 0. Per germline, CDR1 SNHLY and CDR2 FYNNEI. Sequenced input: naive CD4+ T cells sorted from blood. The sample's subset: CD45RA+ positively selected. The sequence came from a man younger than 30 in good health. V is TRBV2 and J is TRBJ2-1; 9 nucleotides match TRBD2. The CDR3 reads CASSGGSYNEQFF. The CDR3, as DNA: TGTGCCAGTAGCGGGGGCTCCTACAATGAGCAGTTCTTC. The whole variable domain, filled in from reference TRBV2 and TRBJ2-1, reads EPEVTQTPSHQVTQMGQEVILRCVPISNHLYFYWYRQILGQKVEFLVSFYNNEISEKSEIFDDQFSVERPDGSNFTLKIRSTKLEDSAMYFCASSGGSYNEQFFGPGTRLTVL.